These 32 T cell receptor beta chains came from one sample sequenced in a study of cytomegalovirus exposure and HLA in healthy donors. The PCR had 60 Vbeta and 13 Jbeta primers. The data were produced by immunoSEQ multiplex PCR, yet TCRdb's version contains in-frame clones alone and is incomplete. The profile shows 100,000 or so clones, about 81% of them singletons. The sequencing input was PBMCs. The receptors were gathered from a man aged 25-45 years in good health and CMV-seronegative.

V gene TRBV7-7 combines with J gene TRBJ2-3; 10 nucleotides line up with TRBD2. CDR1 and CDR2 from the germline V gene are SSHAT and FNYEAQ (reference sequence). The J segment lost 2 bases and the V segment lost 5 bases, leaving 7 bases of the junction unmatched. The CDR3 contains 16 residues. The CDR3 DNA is TGTGCCAGCAGCCCGGGGACTAGCGCTCCCACAGATACGCAGTATTTT. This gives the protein CASSPGTSAPTDTQYF.

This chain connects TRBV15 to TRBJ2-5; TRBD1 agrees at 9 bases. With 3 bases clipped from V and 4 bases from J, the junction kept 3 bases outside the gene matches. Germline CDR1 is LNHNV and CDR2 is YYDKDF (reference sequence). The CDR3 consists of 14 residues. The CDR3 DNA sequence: TGTGCCACCAGCAGGGACAGGGGAAGAGAGACCCAGTACTTC. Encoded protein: CATSRDRGRETQYF. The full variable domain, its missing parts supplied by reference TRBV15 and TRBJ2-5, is DAMVIQNPRYQVTQFGKPVTLSCSQTLNHNVMYWYQQKSSQAPKLLFHYYDKDFNNEADTPDNFQSRRPNTSFCFLDIRSPGLGDTAMYLCATSRDRGRETQYFGPGTRLLVL.

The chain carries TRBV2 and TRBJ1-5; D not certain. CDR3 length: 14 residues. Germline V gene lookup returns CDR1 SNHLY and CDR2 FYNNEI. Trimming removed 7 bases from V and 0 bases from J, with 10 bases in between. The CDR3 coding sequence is TGTGCCAGCAATCTATACCATAGCAATCAGCCCCAGCATTTT. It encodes CASNLYHSNQPQHF.

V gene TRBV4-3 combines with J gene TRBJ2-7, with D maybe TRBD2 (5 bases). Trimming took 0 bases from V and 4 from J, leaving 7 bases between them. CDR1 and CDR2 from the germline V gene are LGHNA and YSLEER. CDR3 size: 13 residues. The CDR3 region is CASSQEEGYEQYF. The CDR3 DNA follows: TGCGCCAGCAGCCAAGAAGAGGGATACGAGCAGTACTTC.

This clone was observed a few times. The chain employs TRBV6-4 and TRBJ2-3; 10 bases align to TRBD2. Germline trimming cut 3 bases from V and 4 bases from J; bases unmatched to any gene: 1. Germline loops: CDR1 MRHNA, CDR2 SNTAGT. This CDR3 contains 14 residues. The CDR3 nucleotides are TGTGCCAGCAGTGATCTAGCGGGAGCAGATACGCAGTATTTT. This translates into CASSDLAGADTQYF.

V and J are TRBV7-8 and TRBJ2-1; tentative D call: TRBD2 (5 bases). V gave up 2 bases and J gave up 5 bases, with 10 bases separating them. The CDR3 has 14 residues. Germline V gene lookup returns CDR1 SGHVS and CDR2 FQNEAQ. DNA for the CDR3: TGTGCCAGCAGCTTATTCTCGGGGAACAATGAGCAGTTCTTC. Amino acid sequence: CASSLFSGNNEQFF.

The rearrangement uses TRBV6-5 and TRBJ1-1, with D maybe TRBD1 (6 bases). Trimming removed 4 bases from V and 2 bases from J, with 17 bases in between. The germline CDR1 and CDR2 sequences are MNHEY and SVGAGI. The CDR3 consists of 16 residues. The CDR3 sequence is CASSFYQGRRNTEAFF. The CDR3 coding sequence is TGTGCCAGCAGTTTCTATCAGGGGCGTCGTAACACTGAAGCTTTCTTT.

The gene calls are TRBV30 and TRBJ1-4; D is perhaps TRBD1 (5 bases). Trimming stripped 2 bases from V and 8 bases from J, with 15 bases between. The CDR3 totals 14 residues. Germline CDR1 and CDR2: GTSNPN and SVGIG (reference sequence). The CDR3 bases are TGTGCCTGGAGTAGGGGCTCATCTGTGGAAAAACTGTTTTTT. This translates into CAWSRGSSVEKLFF. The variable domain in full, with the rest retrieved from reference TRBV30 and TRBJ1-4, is SQTIHQWPATLVQPVGSPLSLECTVEGTSNPNLYWYRQAAGRGLQLLFYSVGIGQISSEVPQNLSASRPQDRQFILSSKKLLLSDSGFYLCAWSRGSSVEKLFFGSGTQLSVL.

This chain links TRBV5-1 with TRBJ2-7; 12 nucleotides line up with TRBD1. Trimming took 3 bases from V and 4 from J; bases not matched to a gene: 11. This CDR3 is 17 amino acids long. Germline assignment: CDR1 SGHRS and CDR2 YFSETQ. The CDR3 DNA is TGCGCCAGCAGCTGGGGAGCCGGGACAGGGGGCAGGTACGAGCAGTACTTC. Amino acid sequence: CASSWGAGTGGRYEQYF.

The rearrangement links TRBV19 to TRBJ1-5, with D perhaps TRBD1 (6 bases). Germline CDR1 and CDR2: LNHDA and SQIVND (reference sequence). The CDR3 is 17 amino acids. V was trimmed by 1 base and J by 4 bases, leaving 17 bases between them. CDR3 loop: CASSIAATGSRNQPQHF. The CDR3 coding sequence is TGTGCCAGTAGTATAGCCGCAACAGGGTCTCGAAATCAGCCCCAGCATTTT.

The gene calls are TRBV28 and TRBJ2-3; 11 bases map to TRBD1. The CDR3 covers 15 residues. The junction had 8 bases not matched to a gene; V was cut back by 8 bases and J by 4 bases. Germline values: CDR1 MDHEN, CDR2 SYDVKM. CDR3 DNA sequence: TGTGCCAGCGGGGATCCGGGACAGGGGGCAGATACGCAGTATTTT. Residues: CASGDPGQGADTQYF.

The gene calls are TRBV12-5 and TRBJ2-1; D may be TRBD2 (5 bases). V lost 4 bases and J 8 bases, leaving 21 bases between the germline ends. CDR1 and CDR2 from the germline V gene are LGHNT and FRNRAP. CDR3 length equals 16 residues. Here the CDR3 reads CASGSYRDPSGDEQFF. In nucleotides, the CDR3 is TGTGCTAGTGGTTCATACCGGGATCCCTCGGGCGATGAGCAGTTCTTC.

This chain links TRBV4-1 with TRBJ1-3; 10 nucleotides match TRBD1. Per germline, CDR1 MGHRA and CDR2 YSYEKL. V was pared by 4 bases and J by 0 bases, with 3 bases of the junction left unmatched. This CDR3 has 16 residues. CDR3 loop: CASSLGQGSSGNTIYF. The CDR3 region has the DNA TGCGCCAGCAGCCTGGGACAGGGGAGCTCTGGAAACACCATATATTTT.

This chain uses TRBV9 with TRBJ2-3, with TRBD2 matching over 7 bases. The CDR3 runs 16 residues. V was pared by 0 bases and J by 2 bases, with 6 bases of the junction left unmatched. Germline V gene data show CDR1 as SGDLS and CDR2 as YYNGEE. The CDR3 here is CASSVGERGPTDTQYF. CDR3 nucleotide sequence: TGTGCCAGCAGCGTAGGGGAGCGGGGCCCCACAGATACGCAGTATTTT.

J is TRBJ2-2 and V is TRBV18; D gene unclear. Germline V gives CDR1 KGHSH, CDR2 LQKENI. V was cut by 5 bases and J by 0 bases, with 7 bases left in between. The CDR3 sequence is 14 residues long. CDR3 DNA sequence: TGTGCCAGCTCAGTCGTCCCGAACACCGGGGAGCTGTTTTTT. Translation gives CASSVVPNTGELFF. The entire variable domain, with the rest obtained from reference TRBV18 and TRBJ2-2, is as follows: NAGVMQNPRHLVRRRGQEARLRCSPMKGHSHVYWYRQLPEEGLKFMVYLQKENIIDESGMPKERFSAEFPKEGPSILRIQQVVRGDSAAYFCASSVVPNTGELFFGEGSRLTVL.

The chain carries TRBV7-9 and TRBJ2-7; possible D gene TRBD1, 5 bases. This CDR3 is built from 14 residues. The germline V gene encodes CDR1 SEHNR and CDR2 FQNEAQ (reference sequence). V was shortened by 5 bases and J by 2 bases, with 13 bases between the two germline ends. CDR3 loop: CASSGTGSPYEQYF. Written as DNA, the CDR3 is TGTGCCAGCAGCGGAACAGGTTCCCCCTACGAGCAGTACTTC.

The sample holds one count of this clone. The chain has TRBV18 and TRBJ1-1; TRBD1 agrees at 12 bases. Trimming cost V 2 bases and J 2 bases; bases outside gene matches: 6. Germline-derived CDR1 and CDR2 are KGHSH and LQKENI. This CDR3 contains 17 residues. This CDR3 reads CASSPGTGGNRNTEAFF. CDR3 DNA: TGTGCCAGCTCACCAGGGACAGGGGGCAATCGAAACACTGAAGCTTTCTTT.

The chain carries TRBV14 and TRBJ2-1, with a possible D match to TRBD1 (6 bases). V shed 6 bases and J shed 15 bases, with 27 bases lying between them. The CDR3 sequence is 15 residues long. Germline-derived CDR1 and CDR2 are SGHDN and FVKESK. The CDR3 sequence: CASSLTGLSGLGLFF. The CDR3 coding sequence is TGTGCCAGCAGTCTTACAGGGTTAAGTGGGCTTGGTTTGTTCTTC.

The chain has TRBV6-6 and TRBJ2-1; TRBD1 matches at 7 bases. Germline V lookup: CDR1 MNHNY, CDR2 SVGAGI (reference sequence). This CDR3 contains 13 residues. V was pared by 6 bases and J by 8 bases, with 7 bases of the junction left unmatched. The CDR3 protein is CASSRQGYDEQFF. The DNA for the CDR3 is TGTGCCAGCAGCCGACAGGGTTACGATGAGCAGTTCTTC.

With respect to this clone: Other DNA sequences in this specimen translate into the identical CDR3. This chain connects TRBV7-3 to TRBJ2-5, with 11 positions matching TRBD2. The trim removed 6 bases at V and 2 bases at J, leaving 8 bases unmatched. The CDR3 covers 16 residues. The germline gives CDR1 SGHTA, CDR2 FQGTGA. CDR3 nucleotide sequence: TGTGCCAGCAGTTCGGGGCTAGCGGGAGGTCAAGAGACCCAGTACTTC. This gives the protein CASSSGLAGGQETQYF.

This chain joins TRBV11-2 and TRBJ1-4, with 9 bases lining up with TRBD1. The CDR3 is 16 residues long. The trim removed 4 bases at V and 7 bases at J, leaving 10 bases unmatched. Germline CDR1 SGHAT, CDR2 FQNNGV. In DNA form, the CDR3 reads TGTGCCAGCAGCTCCCTTGGGACAGGGACGATTGAAAAACTGTTTTTT. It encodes CASSSLGTGTIEKLFF.

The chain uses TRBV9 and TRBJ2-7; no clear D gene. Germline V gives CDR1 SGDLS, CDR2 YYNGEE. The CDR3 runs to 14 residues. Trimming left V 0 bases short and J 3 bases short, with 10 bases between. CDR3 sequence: CASSVDGRYYEQYF. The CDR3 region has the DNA TGTGCCAGCAGCGTAGATGGCAGATACTACGAGCAGTACTTC.

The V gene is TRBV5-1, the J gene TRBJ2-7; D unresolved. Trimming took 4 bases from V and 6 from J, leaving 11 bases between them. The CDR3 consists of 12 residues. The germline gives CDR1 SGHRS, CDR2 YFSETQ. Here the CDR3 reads CASSRSGREQYF. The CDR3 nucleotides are TGCGCCAGCAGCCGTAGTGGGCGCGAGCAGTACTTC.

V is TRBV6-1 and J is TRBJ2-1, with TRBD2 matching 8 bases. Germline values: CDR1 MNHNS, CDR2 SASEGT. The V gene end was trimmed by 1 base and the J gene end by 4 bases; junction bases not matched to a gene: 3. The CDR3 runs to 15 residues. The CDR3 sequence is CASSEVRGAYNEQFF. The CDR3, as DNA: TGTGCCAGCAGTGAAGTGCGGGGGGCTTACAATGAGCAGTTCTTC.

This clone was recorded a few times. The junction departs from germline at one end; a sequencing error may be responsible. In DNA form, the CDR3 reads TGTGCCAGCAGTGAAGGGACAGGACACTTC. Translating it yields CASSEGTGHF. J is TRBJ2-7 and V is TRBV6-1; 7 bases fit TRBD1. This CDR3 spans 10 amino acids. CDR1 and CDR2 (germline): MNHNS, SASEGT.

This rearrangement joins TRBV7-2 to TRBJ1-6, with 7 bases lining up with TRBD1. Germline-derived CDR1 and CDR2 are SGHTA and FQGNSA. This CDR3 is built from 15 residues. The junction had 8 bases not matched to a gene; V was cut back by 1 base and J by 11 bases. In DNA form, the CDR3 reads TGTGCCAGCAGCTTAGTGACAGGGATTGTTGCACCCCTCCACTTT. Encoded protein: CASSLVTGIVAPLHF.

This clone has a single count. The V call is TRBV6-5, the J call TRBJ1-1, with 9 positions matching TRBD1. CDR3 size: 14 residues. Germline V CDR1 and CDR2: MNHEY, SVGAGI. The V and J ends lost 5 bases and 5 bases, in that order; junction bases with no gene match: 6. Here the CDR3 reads CASSERDRVTEAFF. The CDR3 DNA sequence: TGTGCCAGCAGTGAACGGGACAGGGTTACTGAAGCTTTCTTT.

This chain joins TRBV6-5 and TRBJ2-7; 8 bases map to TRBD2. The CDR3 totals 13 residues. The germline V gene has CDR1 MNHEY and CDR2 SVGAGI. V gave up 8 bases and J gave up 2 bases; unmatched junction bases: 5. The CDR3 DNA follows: TGTGCCAGCCAATTAGCGGGGACCTACGAGCAGTACTTC. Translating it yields CASQLAGTYEQYF.

CDR3 DNA: TGTGCCACCAGGGCTCCCCAGGGGAGTAATTCACCCCTCCACTTT. Its translation: CATRAPQGSNSPLHF. The rearrangement links TRBV6-5 to TRBJ1-6; a weak D match, TRBD1 (6 bases). Germline V gives CDR1 MNHEY, CDR2 SVGAGI. The CDR3 runs 15 residues. The ends were cut back, 10 bases at V and 6 bases at J, with 19 bases in the middle.

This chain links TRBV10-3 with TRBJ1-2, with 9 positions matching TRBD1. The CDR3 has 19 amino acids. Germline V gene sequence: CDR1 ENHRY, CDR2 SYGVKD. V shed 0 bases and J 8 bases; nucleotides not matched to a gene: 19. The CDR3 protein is CAISESIGKEGQGSQGYTF. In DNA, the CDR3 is TGTGCCATCAGTGAGTCGATAGGGAAAGAAGGACAGGGGAGTCAGGGCTACACCTTC.

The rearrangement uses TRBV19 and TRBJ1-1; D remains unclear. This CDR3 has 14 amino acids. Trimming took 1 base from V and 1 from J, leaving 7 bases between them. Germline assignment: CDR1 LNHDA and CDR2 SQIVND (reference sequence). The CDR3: CASSIVGKNTEAFF. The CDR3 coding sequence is TGTGCCAGTAGTATAGTCGGTAAGAACACTGAAGCTTTCTTT.

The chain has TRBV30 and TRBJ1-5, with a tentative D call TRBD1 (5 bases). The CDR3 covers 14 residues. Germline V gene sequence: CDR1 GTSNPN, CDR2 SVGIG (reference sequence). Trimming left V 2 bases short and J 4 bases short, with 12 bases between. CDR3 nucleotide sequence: TGTGCCTGGAGTTTTACAGGAAAGAATCAGCCCCAGCATTTT. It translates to CAWSFTGKNQPQHF.